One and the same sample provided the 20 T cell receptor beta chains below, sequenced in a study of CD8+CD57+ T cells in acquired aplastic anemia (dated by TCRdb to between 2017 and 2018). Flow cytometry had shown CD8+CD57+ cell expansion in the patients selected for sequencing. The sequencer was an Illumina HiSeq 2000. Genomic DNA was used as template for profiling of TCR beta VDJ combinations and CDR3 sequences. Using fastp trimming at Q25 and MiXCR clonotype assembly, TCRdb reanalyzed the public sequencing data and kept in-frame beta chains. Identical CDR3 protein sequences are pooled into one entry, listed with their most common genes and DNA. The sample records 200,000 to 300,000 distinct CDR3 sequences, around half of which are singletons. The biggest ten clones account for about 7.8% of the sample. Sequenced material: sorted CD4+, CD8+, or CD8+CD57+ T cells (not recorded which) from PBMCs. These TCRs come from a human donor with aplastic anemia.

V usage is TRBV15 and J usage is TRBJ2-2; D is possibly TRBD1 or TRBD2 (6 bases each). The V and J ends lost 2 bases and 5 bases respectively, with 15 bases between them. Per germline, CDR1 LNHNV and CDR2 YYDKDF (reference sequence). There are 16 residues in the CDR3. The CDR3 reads CATSRSVLGGTGELFF. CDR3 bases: TGTGCCACCAGCAGAAGTGTTTTAGGGGGGACCGGGGAGCTGTTTTTT.

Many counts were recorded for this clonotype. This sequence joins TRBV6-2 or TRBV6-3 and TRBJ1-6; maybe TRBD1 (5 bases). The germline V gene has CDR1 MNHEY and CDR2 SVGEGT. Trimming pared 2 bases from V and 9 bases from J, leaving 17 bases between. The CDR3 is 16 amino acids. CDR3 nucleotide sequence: TGTGCCAGCAGTTACCGGGACCTCCAGGCGGGTTCACCCCTCCACTTT. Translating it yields CASSYRDLQAGSPLHF.

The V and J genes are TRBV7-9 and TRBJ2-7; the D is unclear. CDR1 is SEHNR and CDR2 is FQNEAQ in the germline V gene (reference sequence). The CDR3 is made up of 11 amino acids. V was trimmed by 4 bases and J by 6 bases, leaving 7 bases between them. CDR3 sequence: CASSSLFEQYF. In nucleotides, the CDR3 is TGTGCCAGCAGCTCCCTTTTCGAGCAGTACTTC.

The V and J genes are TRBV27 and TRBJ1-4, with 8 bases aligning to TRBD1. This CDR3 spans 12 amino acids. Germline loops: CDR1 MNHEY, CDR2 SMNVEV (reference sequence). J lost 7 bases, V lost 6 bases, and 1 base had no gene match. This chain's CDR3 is CASSRGREKLFF. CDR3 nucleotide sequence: TGTGCCAGCAGCAGGGGGCGTGAAAAACTGTTTTTT.

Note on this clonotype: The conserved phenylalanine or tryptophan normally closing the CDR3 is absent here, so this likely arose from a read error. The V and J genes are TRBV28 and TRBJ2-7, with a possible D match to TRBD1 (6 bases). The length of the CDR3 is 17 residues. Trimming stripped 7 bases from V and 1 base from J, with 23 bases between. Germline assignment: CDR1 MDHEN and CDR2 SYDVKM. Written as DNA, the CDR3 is TGTGCCAGCAAAAAAAGATTTAAGAACAGGGCGTCCTACGAGCAGTACCTC. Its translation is CASKKRFKNRASYEQYL.

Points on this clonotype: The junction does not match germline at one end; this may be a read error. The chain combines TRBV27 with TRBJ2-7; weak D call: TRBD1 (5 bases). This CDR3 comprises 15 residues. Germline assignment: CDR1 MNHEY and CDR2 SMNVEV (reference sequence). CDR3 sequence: CASSLSSQGGDERYF. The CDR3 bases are TGTGCCAGCAGTTTATCGTCCCAGGGCGGCGACGAGCGGTACTTC.

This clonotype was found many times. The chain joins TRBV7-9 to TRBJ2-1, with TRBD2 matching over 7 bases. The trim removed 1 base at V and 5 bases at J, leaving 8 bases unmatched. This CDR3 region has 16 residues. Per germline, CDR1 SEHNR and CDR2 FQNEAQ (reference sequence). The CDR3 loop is CASSLVSAGENNEQFF. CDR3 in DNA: TGTGCCAGCAGCTTAGTCTCGGCGGGGGAGAACAATGAGCAGTTCTTC.

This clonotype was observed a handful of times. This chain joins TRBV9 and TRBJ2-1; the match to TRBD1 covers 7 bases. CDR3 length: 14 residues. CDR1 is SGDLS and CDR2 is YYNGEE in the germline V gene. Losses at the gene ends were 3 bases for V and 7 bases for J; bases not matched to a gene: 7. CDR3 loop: CASSETGLGNEQFF. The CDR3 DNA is TGTGCCAGCAGCGAGACAGGGCTCGGTAATGAGCAGTTCTTC.

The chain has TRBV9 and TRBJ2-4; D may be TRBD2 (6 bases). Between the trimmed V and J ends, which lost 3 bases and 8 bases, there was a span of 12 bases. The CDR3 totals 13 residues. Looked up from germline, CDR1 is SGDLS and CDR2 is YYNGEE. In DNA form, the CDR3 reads TGTGCCAGCAGCGGACTAGGCGGGTACATTCAGTACTTC. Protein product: CASSGLGGYIQYF.

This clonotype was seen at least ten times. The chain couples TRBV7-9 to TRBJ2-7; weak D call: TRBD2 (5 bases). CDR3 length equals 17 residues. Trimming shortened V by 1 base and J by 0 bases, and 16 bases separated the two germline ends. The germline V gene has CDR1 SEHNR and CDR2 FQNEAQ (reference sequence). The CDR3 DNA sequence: TGTGCCAGCAGCTTAGGTGAGGGTGCGGGTTTCTCCTACGAGCAGTACTTC. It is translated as CASSLGEGAGFSYEQYF. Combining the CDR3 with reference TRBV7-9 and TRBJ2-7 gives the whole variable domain DTGVSQNPRHKITKRGQNVTFRCDPISEHNRLYWYRQTLGQGPEFLTYFQNEAQLEKSRLLSDRFSAERPKGSFSTLEIQRTEQGDSAMYLCASSLGEGAGFSYEQYFGPGTRLTVT.

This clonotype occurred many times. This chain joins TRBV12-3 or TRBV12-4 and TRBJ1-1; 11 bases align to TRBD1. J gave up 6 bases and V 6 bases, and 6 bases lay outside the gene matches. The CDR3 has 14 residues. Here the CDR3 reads CASRTGTGGPEAFF. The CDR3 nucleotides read TGTGCCAGCAGGACCGGGACAGGGGGGCCTGAAGCTTTCTTT.

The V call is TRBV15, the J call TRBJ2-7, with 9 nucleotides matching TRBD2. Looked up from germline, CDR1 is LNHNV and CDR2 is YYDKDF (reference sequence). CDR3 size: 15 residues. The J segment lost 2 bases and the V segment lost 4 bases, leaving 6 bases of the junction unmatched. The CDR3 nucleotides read TGTGCCACCAGCAATCCTAGCGGGACGACCTACGAGCAGTACTTC. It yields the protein CATSNPSGTTYEQYF.

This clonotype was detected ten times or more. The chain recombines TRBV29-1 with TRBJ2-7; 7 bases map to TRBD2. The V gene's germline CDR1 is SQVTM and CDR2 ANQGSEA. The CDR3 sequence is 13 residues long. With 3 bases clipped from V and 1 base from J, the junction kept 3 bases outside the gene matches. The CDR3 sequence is CSVEGEGSYEQYF. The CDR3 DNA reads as TGCAGCGTTGAGGGGGAGGGATCCTACGAGCAGTACTTC.

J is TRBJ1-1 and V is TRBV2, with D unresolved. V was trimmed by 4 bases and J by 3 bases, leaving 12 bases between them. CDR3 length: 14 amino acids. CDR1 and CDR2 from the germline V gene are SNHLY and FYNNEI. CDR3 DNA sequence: TGTGCCAGCAGTGTCCGACGAATCCACACTGAAGCTTTCTTT. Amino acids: CASSVRRIHTEAFF.

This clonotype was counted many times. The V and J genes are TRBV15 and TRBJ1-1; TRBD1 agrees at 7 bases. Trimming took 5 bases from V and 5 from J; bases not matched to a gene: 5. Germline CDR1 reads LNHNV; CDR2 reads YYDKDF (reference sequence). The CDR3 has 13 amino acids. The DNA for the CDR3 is TGTGCCACCAGCGGGGGACAGTCAACTGAAGCTTTCTTT. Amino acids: CATSGGQSTEAFF. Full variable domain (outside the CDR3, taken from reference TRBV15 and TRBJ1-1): DAMVIQNPRYQVTQFGKPVTLSCSQTLNHNVMYWYQQKSSQAPKLLFHYYDKDFNNEADTPDNFQSRRPNTSFCFLDIRSPGLGDTAMYLCATSGGQSTEAFFGQGTRLTVV.

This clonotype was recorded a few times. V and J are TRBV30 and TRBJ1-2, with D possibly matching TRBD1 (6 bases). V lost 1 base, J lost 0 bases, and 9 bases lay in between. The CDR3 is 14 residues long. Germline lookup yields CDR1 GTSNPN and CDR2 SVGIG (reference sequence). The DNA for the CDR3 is TGTGCCTGGAGTGGGACAGCGACTAACTATGGCTACACCTTC. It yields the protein CAWSGTATNYGYTF.

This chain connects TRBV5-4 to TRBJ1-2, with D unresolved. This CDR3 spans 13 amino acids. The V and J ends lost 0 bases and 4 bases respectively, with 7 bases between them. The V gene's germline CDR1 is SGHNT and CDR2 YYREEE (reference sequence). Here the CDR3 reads CASSLDRFYGYTF. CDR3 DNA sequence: TGTGCCAGCAGCTTGGACAGATTCTATGGCTACACCTTC.

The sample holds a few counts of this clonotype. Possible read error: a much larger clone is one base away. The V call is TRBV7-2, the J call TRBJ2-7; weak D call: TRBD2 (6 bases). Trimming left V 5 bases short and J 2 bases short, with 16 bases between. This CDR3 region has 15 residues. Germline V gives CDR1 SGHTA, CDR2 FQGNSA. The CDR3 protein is CASSVWLAITYEQYF. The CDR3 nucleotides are TGTGCCAGCAGCGTTTGGCTAGCGATTACCTACGAGCAGTACTTC.

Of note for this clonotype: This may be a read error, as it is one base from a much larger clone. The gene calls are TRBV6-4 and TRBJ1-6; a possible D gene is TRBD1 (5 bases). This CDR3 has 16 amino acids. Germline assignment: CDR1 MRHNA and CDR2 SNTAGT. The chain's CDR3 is CASSSVSGTGNPPLHF. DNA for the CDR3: TGTGCCAGCAGTTCCGTTTCCGGGACGGGTAATCCACCCCTCCACTTT.

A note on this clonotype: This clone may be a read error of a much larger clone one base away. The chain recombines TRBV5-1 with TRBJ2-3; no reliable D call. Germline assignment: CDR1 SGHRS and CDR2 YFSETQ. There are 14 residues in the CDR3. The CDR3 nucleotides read TGCGCCAGCAACTTGGAACTTAACACAGATACGCAGTATTTT. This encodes CASNLELNTDTQYF.